This T cell receptor beta chain was documented in a study of blood T cells in healthy people across ages (dated by TCRdb to about 2015). Context from the whole study: In model experiments, template switching captured about one uniquely barcoded TCR beta cDNA molecule for every two T cells. Donors were grouped into four age groups: young (average roughly 16 years), middle-aged (over 35), aged (around 60) and long-lived (around 82). To avoid experimental bias, donors of different ages were distributed randomly across sequencing lanes. The study analyzed two additional independent replicas of 1 million unique cDNA reads from the same blood draw for two donors, one aged 18 to 30 and one aged 80 or older. Age-related changes in TCR beta repertoire diversity were measured in the study by deep sequencing normalized with unique cDNA molecular identifiers.

Receptors were amplified or captured by 5' RACE. Sequencing took place on an Illumina HiSeq 2500. A second about 7 to 12 cycle PCR used a sample-barcoded 5' primer and a J-beta primer mix. A template-switch 5' adaptor carrying 12 random nucleotides introduced a unique molecular identifier onto each TCR beta cDNA molecule. Each sample yielded at least 3 million CDR3-containing paired-end reads. First-strand cDNA was synthesized from all RNA with the Mint cDNA synthesis kit, primed by a TRBC-specific oligonucleotide. Following uracil-DNA glycosylase treatment, a first 18-cycle PCR with universal primers M1SS and BC2_uni_R was performed on all cDNA. The authors' pipeline ran thus. For normalization, 1 million high-quality reads were randomly selected from each sample, with every read carrying a distinct molecular identifier. Instead of being binned into consensus sequences, reads that shared molecular identifiers were thrown out. MiTCR, set to a Q25 quality threshold and the strictest error-elimination algorithm, was used for CDR3 identification, clonotype clustering and error correction. A nonparametric unseen species model with Euler transformation was used to estimate a lower bound on total TCR beta diversity. The raw public reads went through TCRdb reprocessing: fastp at Q25, MiXCR clone calling, in-frame beta chains kept. Rows merge per CDR3 protein into single entries with the most common DNA and genes. The V and J calls shown here were made by TCRdb, not taken from the authors' results. For this sample the table gives about a million distinct CDR3 sequences, of which about 51% were detected only once. The leading ten clones occupy about a fifth of the sample.

The approximately 39 donors, aged about 6 to 95 years, were systemically healthy Caucasian individuals from Russia. Approximately 9.3 milliliters of peripheral blood were drawn from each donor into EDTA-treated Vacutainer tubes. Ficoll-Paque density-gradient centrifugation was used to isolate PBMCs, with at least 7 million per sample. Total RNA was extracted from PBMCs with Trizol reagent, with at least 5 micrograms obtained per sample. For every donor, an aliquot of PBMCs went through flow cytometry to measure the percentages of naive CD45RAhigh/CD27high T cells. Many counts were recorded for this clonotype. There is no known antigen for this receptor. Nothing much larger sits one base from this clone, and base qualities are not available. Study-wide conclusions, independent of this receptor: Compared with the aged group, the long-lived group had more naive CD4+ T cells, fewer expanded clones and increased TCR diversity, a pattern suggesting age selection. Estimates of total diversity from one million sequenced T cells were regarded as lower bounds and underestimates. The percentage of naive T cells measured by flow cytometry correlated strongly with observed TCR beta diversity. The CMV infection status of donors was not known, potentially confounding age-related changes in expanded clonotypes. Since profiling was done on bulk unsorted PBMCs, naive and antigen-experienced compartments could not be conclusively compared. As age increased, observed TCR beta diversity per million T cells dropped in a roughly linear way, and a significant reduction was already evident by age approximately 40.

The clonotype comes from a woman aged 55-70 years in good health. Sequences were obtained from blood.

The encoded CDR3 is CASSGIGPKSTDTQYF. The DNA sequence is TGTGCCAGCAGCGGAATAGGCCCGAAAAGCACAGATACGCAGTATTTT. The rearrangement combines TRBV13 with TRBJ2-3; confidence is insufficient to name the D gene. Trimming removed 5 bases from V and 0 bases from J, leaving 15 bases between the germline ends. The germline V gene (reference sequence) supplies CDR1 PRHDT and CDR2 FYEKMQ. The CDR3 runs 16 amino acids, cysteine and phenylalanine included. Only the CDR3 DNA is retained, 48 bases long and in frame from the first base.